Listed below are T cell receptor beta chains from one sample, sequenced in a study of shared clonotypes between healthy human individuals. TCRdb's copy holds only in-frame clones and misses some; the assay was immunoSEQ multiplex PCR. The repertoire holds about 560,000 clones, roughly four fifths seen once, with approximately 12% in the top ten. Input material: PBMCs. The receptors shown here come from a woman aged 40-49 years in good health. Some clones in this sample may be carry-over from other donors' samples. Both conserved end residues are part of each CDR3. The order of the fields is CDR3 DNA, CDR3 protein, V gene, clone size, J gene, D gene. The D gene is left open where the match is weak. Size values are once, few and many counts, or a class for expanded clones, and some rows have none.

DNA: TGTGCCAGCAGCTTGTTGCGCGGCTCCTACAATGAGCAGTTCTTC
CDR3: CASSLLRGSYNEQFF
V: TRBV5-8
size: -
J: TRBJ2-1
D: -

DNA: TGTGCCAGTAGACCGACAGGGATAAACATTCAGTACTTC
CDR3: CASRPTGINIQYF
V: TRBV19
size: -
J: TRBJ2-4
D: TRBD1

DNA: TGTGCCAGCCCTTCGGACTATGGCTACACCTTC
CDR3: CASPSDYGYTF
V: TRBV27
size: -
J: TRBJ1-2
D: -

DNA: TGTGCCAGCAGCCGGTCAGGCCGCTCCTACGAGCAGTACTTC
CDR3: CASSRSGRSYEQYF
V: TRBV9
size: many
J: TRBJ2-7
D: -

DNA: TGTGCCAGCAGCCTGTCGACAGGGTGGGGAACGACTGGGGCCAACGTCCTGACTTTC
CDR3: CASSLSTGWGTTGANVLTF
V: TRBV11-2
size: -
J: TRBJ2-6
D: TRBD1

DNA: TGTGCCAGCAGCCAGCTAGCGGGCAGGGGGGCCTACAATGAGCAGTTCTTC
CDR3: CASSQLAGRGAYNEQFF
V: TRBV28
size: -
J: TRBJ2-1
D: -

DNA: TGTGCCAGCAGCTCTGACGGAGGACCCGGCGGGGAGCAGTTCTTC
CDR3: CASSSDGGPGGEQFF
V: TRBV7-6
size: few
J: TRBJ2-1
D: -

DNA: TGTGCCAGCAGCCCCACAGGGGCAACTGGAAACACCATATATTTT
CDR3: CASSPTGATGNTIYF
V: TRBV7-8
size: -
J: TRBJ1-3
D: TRBD1

DNA: TGTGCCAGCAAACCCCCGGGGGGGCACCATGGCTACACCTTC
CDR3: CASKPPGGHHGYTF
V: TRBV6-5
size: -
J: TRBJ1-2
D: -

DNA: TGCGCCAGCAGCCAAGACTTGGACGCCTTGACCGGGGAGCTGTTTTTT
CDR3: CASSQDLDALTGELFF
V: TRBV4-3
size: -
J: TRBJ2-2
D: -

DNA: TGTGCCTGGAGTGCGGGGCTATACAATGAGCAGTTCTTC
CDR3: CAWSAGLYNEQFF
V: TRBV30
size: -
J: TRBJ2-1
D: -

DNA: TGTGCCAGCAGTCGTCAGGGTGGGACGTATGGCTACACCTTC
CDR3: CASSRQGGTYGYTF
V: TRBV27
size: once
J: TRBJ1-2
D: -

DNA: TGCGCCAGCAGCTCGGCGGGAGATACGCAGTATTTT
CDR3: CASSSAGDTQYF
V: TRBV5-1
size: -
J: TRBJ2-3
D: -

DNA: TGTGCCACCAGCCAAGCAGAGGTTTTGGGCACAGATACGCAGTATTTT
CDR3: CATSQAEVLGTDTQYF
V: TRBV15
size: -
J: TRBJ2-3
D: -

DNA: TGTGCCAGCAGCTTGCCGACAGGGGGTAATGGCTACACCTTC
CDR3: CASSLPTGGNGYTF
V: TRBV7-9
size: -
J: TRBJ1-2
D: TRBD1

DNA: TGTGCCAGCAGTACCGAAGGGGCAGGGGTATCTCAGCCCCAGCATTTT
CDR3: CASSTEGAGVSQPQHF
V: TRBV2
size: -
J: TRBJ1-5
D: -

DNA: TGTGCCAGCAGCGTCGAGGGCCTCGCCGAGCAGTACTTC
CDR3: CASSVEGLAEQYF
V: TRBV9
size: -
J: TRBJ2-7
D: -

DNA: TGTGCCAGCAGTCGGGGGCAACAAGAGACCCAGTACTTC
CDR3: CASSRGQQETQYF
V: TRBV27
size: -
J: TRBJ2-5
D: -

DNA: TGTGCCAGCAGTGAAGGGGGGTTGAACACTGAAGCTTTCTTT
CDR3: CASSEGGLNTEAFF
V: TRBV2
size: once
J: TRBJ1-1
D: -

DNA: TGTGCCATCAGTGAGATGTGGACCTCTGGGGCCAACGTCCTGACTTTC
CDR3: CAISEMWTSGANVLTF
V: TRBV10-3
size: -
J: TRBJ2-6
D: -

DNA: TGTGCCAGCAGCCCCCAAGGTCGACAGCTGGGAAACACCATATATTTT
CDR3: CASSPQGRQLGNTIYF
V: TRBV7-8
size: -
J: TRBJ1-3
D: -

DNA: TGTGCCAGCTCACCACAAGGGACGAACACCGGGGAGCTGTTTTTT
CDR3: CASSPQGTNTGELFF
V: TRBV18
size: -
J: TRBJ2-2
D: -

DNA: TGTGCCAGCAGCTTAGAGGGGACAGGCTCCTACAATGAGCAGTTCTTC
CDR3: CASSLEGTGSYNEQFF
V: TRBV7-2
size: -
J: TRBJ2-1
D: TRBD1

DNA: TGTGCCAGCAGCTTAAACCGTGGGGAGACAGATACGCAGTATTTT
CDR3: CASSLNRGETDTQYF
V: TRBV7-3
size: -
J: TRBJ2-3
D: -